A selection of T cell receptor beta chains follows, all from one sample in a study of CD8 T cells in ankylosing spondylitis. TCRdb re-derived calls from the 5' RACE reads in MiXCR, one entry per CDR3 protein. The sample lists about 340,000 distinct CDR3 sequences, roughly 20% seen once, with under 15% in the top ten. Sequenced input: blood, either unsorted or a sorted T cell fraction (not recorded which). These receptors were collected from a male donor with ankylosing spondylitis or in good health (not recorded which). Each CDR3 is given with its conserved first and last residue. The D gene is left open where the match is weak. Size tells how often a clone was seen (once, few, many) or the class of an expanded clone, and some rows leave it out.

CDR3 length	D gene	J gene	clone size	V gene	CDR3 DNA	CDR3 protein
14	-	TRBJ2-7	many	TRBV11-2	TGTGCCAGCAGCTTAGTGGGGGGCTCCTACGAGCAGTACTTC	CASSLVGGSYEQYF
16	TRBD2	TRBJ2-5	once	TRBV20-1	TGCAGTGCTAGAGATCTGCTAGCGGGGGAACAAGAGACCCAGTACTTC	CSARDLLAGEQETQYF
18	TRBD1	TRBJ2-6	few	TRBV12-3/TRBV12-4	TGTGCCAGCAGTTCAGTCCCGGGACAGGGAATGGGGGCCAACGTCCTGACTTTC	CASSSVPGQGMGANVLTF
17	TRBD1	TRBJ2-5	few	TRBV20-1	TGCAGTGCTAGAGACCCCATACGGACAGGGGTGTTTGAGACCCAGTACTTC	CSARDPIRTGVFETQYF
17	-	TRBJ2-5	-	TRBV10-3	TGTGCCATCAGTGAGTCCCGGACAGGGAGGGCCGAGGAGACCCAGTACTTC	CAISESRTGRAEETQYF
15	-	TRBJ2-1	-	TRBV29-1	TGCAGCGTTGGTTCTCTCTTTGGCGGTGGGAATGAGCAGTTCTTC	CSVGSLFGGGNEQFF
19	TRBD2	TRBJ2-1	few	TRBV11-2	TGTGCCAGCAGCTTAGGGGAGACTAGCGGGGGGAGCTCCTACAATGAGCAGTTCTTC	CASSLGETSGGSSYNEQFF
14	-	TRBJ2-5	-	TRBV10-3	TGTGCCATCAGACAGGGTCCTTCCCAAGAGACCCAGTACTTC	CAIRQGPSQETQYF
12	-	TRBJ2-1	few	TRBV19	TGTGCCAGTAGTATCGGTGGGGGTGAGCAGTTCTTC	CASSIGGGEQFF
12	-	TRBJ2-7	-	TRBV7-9	TGTGCCAGCAGCTTAGAAGGGATAGAGCAGTACTTC	CASSLEGIEQYF
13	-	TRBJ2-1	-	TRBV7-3	TGTGCCAGCAGCTCCCTAAGGGGGGATGAGCAGTTCTTC	CASSSLRGDEQFF
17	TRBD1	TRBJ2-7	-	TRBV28	TGTGCCAGCAGACCGCAAAGGGGACAGGCTTTAACCTACGAGCAGTACTTC	CASRPQRGQALTYEQYF
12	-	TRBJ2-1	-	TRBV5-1	TGCGCCAGCAGCCCATCGATCAATGAGCAGTTCTTC	CASSPSINEQFF
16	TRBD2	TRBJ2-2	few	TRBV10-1	TGCGCCAGCAGTGACGCGAGCGGGGAGAACACCGGGGAGCTGTTTTTT	CASSDASGENTGELFF
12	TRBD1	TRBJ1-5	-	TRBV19	TGTGCCACCGGGACAGGGGGGTGGCCCCAGCATTTT	CATGTGGWPQHF
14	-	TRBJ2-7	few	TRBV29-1	TGCAGCGTGGAGGGGACGGTAAGCTCCTACGAGCAGTACTTC	CSVEGTVSSYEQYF
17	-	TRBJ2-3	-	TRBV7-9	TGTGCCAGCAGCCCTAGGACGGGAGAGACTAGCACAGATACGCAGTATTTT	CASSPRTGETSTDTQYF
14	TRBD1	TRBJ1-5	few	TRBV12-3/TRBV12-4	TGTGCCAGCAACCCCGGGACAGGGGCTCAGCCCCAGCATTTT	CASNPGTGAQPQHF
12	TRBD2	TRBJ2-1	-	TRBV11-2	TGTGCCAGCAGCTTAGGACTAGCCGGCTTTTGCTTC	CASSLGLAGFCF
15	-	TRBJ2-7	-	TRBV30	TGTGCCTGGACGTTGGGGGGCGACGGGCGTTACGAGCAGTACTTC	CAWTLGGDGRYEQYF
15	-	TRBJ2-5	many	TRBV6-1	TGTGCCAGCAGCTCGAACTGGGACGTTCAAGAGACCCAGTACTTC	CASSSNWDVQETQYF
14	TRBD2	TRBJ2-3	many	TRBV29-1	TGCAGCGTTGCCGGGACTAGCGTAACAGATACGCAGTATTTT	CSVAGTSVTDTQYF
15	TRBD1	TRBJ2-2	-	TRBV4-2	TGTGCCAGCAGCCATCGTCAGGGGGCCGACGGGGAGCTGTTTTTT	CASSHRQGADGELFF